Listed here is a single T cell receptor (beta chain). This clonotype occurred many times. It lacks a known antigen. Base qualities are not at hand, and no much larger clone is one base apart. Trimming removed 7 bases from V and 3 bases from J; the gene matches leave 8 bases unexplained. Taken from cysteine to phenylalanine, the CDR3 has 15 residues. Left in the record is the CDR3 DNA by itself, 45 bases read in frame from the first base. CDR1 and CDR2, looked up from the germline V gene, are MDHEN and SYDVKM. The sample comes from a study of T cells in Graves' hyperthyroidism and ophthalmopathy (dated by TCRdb to about 2019). As for the study more broadly: Peripheral blood was collected at initial diagnosis, before any treatment. TCR V-J signatures able to tell the groups apart were searched for in a discovery cohort of approximately 95 patients, of whom about 40 had Graves' ophthalmopathy and around 56 had stable Graves' hyperthyroidism. Prospective prediction of ophthalmopathy was tested in an independent validation cohort consisting of 18 hyperthyroidism patients and approximately 16 patients who later progressed to ophthalmopathy. The 90 to 100 discovery patients were randomly split 7:3 into training and test sets. The study also compared thyroid tissue and blood T-cell repertoires from roughly 6 Graves' hyperthyroidism patients. After blood sampling, hyperthyroidism patients were treated with methimazole at a starting dose of 30 mg daily, and ophthalmopathy patients were treated with high-dose intravenous methylprednisolone. The paper reports TCR Vbeta CDR3 sequencing of approximately 140 peripheral blood samples: some 41 ophthalmopathy, 70 to 85 hyperthyroidism and around 17 progressor patients. The paper as a whole reports these results and caveats: Blood samples also contained most of the expanded thyroid clonotypes (frequency above 0.001), which suggests that blood repertoires may reflect thyroid immune responses. No statistical method was used to fix the sample size in advance, and group allocation was not hidden from the investigators. A 13 V-J signature model separated ophthalmopathy from stable hyperthyroidism, with approximately 87% sensitivity and about 81% specificity in cross-validation and 80%/75% in testing. In validation, the model predicted progression to ophthalmopathy a median of 6.5 months before onset, with 70% to 71% sensitivity and roughly 77% specificity.

Hyperthyroidism patients were newly diagnosed, had a disease duration of under 2 months, and were aged 18 to 65 years. The study excluded patients with uncontrolled infections, other autoimmune diseases, pregnancy or lactation. Clinical symptoms, serum thyroxine and TRAb, thyroid ultrasound, and orbital computed tomography formed the basis for the diagnoses. For progressor patients, blood was drawn at the first diagnosis of hyperthyroidism, before any ophthalmopathy symptoms had appeared. Ficoll-Paque density gradient centrifugation was used to isolate PBMCs from 8.5 to 10 ml of fresh peripheral blood. Progressor patients were defined as those initially diagnosed with Graves' hyperthyroidism in whom ophthalmopathy developed during follow-up. Total RNA was extracted using Trizol reagent, and RNA quality was assessed on an Agilent 2100 Bioanalyzer. TCR beta CDR3 regions were amplified from RNA transcripts. For the first round of RT-PCR on the TCR CDR3, the HTBI primer set was used together with the Qiagen OneStep RT-PCR kit. Libraries were constructed in a second round of multiplex PCR, after which size selection and purification were carried out. Libraries were sequenced paired-end with 100 bp reads on an Illumina HiSeq2000. As for the authors' bioinformatics: SOAPnuke was used to process the raw data, removing reads that contained adapters or uncalled bases, had a mean Phred below 15, or lacked an exact match to the constant primer or identifier. COPE v1.2.5 was used to merge high-quality paired reads, and clonotypes were defined as unique nucleotide sequences. Clonotypes were aligned to IMGT TRBV, TRBD and TRBJ reference segments using MiTCR v1.1. Analysis was restricted to V-J combinations with a frequency above 0.0001, which covered 99% to 99.2% of repertoires. A TCS score was defined as the ratio of F50 (clonal expansion) to E x V (chaos), with BLOSUM62-based TCRdist applied between CDR3 peptides within each V-J. Welch's t-statistics and random forest reduced 500 to 650 V-J features to 13, which were used in a naive Bayes classifier (R e1071). The public sequencing data were trimmed at Q25 with fastp and processed into clonotypes with MiXCR by TCRdb, which kept only in-frame beta chains. Each entry merges the rows of one CDR3 protein and shows their most common DNA and genes. The V and J calls were not made by the authors but by TCRdb's processing. The sample yields some 300,000 distinct CDR3 sequences; 13% were counted once. Jointly, the top ten make up more than 7.5% of the sample.

The clonotype comes from a woman aged 25-40 years with Graves' hyperthyroidism that later progressed to Graves' ophthalmopathy. The V and J genes are TRBV28 and TRBJ2-7; 11 bases in between match TRBD1. Source material: blood. The CDR3 here reads CASTPSGTGGYEQYF. The bases read TGTGCCAGCACCCCTTCCGGGACAGGGGGCTACGAGCAGTACTTC.